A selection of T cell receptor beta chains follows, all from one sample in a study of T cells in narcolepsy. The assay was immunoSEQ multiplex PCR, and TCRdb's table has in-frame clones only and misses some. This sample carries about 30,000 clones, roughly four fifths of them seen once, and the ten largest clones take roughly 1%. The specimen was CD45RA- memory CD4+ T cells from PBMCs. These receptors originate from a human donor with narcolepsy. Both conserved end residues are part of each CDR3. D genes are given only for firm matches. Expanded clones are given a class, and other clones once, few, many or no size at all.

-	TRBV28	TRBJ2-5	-	TGTGCCAGCAGTCGCCCGGGCGAAGAGACCCAGTACTTC	CASSRPGEETQYF
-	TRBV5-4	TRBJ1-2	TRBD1	TGTGCCAGCAGGGCTGACAGGGGATCGTCGGAAGGCTACACCTTC	CASRADRGSSEGYTF
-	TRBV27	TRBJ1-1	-	TGTGCCAGCAGTTTATTTAGGGGATCTGAAGCTTTCTTT	CASSLFRGSEAFF
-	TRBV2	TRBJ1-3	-	TGTGCCAGCACCGTCGAGGGTGGAAACACCATATATTTT	CASTVEGGNTIYF
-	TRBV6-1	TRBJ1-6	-	TGTGCCAGCAGATTGACAGGAGTAAATAATTCACCCCTCCACTTT	CASRLTGVNNSPLHF
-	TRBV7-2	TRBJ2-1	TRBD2	TGTGCCAGCAGGTTTCTGACTAGCGGGAGTTACAATGAGCAGTTCTTC	CASRFLTSGSYNEQFF
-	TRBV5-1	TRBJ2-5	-	TGCGCCAGCAGGTTCGGGCCGGGGGCGACCCAAGAGACCCAGTACTTC	CASRFGPGATQETQYF
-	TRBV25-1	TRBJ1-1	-	TGTGCCAGCACCCCGGCGGCGGGGCGATCGGCTTTCTTT	CASTPAAGRSAFF
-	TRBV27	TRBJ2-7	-	TGTGCCAGCAGATCCCGCGGGGTTTTATCCTACGAGCAGTACTTC	CASRSRGVLSYEQYF
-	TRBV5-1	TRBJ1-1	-	TGCGCCAGCAGCTCCACGGGGCAGAACACTGAAGCTTTCTTT	CASSSTGQNTEAFF
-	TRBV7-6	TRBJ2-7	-	TGTGCCAGCAGCTTAGAACAGGGAACCTACGAGCAGTACTTC	CASSLEQGTYEQYF
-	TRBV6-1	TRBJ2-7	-	TGTGCCAGCAGTGAAGGGGGGCCGGGGGCGAAGGGCTACGAGCAGTACTTC	CASSEGGPGAKGYEQYF
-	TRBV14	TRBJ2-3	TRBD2	TGTGCCAGCAGCCAGGGGACTAGCGGGACGAAAACAGATACGCAGTATTTT	CASSQGTSGTKTDTQYF
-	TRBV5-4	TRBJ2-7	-	TGTGCCAGCAGCCCCAGCGGACAGTCCTACGAGCAGTACTTC	CASSPSGQSYEQYF
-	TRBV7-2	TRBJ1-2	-	TGTGCCAGCAGCTTACAAGGAGGGAGCTACACCTTC	CASSLQGGSYTF
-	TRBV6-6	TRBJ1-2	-	TGTGCCAGCAGTTACCCTGGGGGGGGCAGAAACTATGGCTACACCTTC	CASSYPGGGRNYGYTF
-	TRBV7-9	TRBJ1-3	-	TGTGCCAGCAGCTTAGCCGGGAGCGGAAACACCATATATTTT	CASSLAGSGNTIYF
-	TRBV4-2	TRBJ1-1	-	TGTGCCAGCAGCCAAGATCGTTTAGGGAGCACTGAAGCTTTCTTT	CASSQDRLGSTEAFF
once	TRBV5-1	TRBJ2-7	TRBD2	TGCGCCAGCCGCCTAGCGGGAGGCTCCTACGAGCAGTACTTC	CASRLAGGSYEQYF
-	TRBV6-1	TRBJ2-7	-	TGTGCCAGCAGCGTCCGGACAGACTCCTACGAGCAGTACTTC	CASSVRTDSYEQYF